One sample yielded the 7 T cell receptor beta chains listed below, sequenced in a study of T cells expressing NK-cell markers (dated by TCRdb to 2020 to 2022). Libraries were constructed by 5' RACE. These reads were obtained on an Illumina HiSeq 2000. TCRdb reprocessed the reads and lists each CDR3 protein sequence as a single entry, with no DNA. The sample table holds about 32,000 distinct CDR3 sequences. In total, the top ten clones hold 50% to 75% of the sample. Sequencing was carried out using blood T cells: a sorted CD56 or NKG2C T cell subset, CD4+ or CD8+ T cells, or bulk PBMC T cells (not recorded which). The receptors shown here come from a woman aged 18 to 69 in good health.

The chain joins TRBV28 to TRBJ2-7; the D call of TRBD1 rests on TCRdb alone, since no DNA is present to check it. Germline V lookup: CDR1 MDHEN, CDR2 SYDVKM. The CDR3 extends over 15 amino acids. CDR3: CASRPLRDSSYEQYF.

V usage is TRBV11-1 and J usage is TRBJ2-4; without DNA, the TCRdb call of TRBD1 cannot be checked. Germline V gene data show CDR1 as SGHAT and CDR2 as FQDESV (reference sequence). CDR3 length: 16 residues. The CDR3 loop is CASSLSRGGTKNIQYF.

This chain uses TRBV20-1 with TRBJ2-1. The CDR3 sequence is 15 residues long. Germline V gene data show CDR1 as DFQATT and CDR2 as SNEGSKA (reference sequence). The CDR3 here is CSARDIQSSYNEQFF.

The chain combines TRBV6-5 with TRBJ2-5; there is no DNA to check the TCRdb D call of TRBD1. This CDR3 is built from 12 residues. Germline CDR1 MNHEY, CDR2 SVGAGI. The CDR3 sequence: CASSGPPPIQYF.

The rearrangement joins TRBV20-1 to TRBJ2-5. In germline, CDR1 is DFQATT, CDR2 SNEGSKA (reference sequence). This CDR3 contains 16 residues. Here the CDR3 reads CSARDLWQQIQETQYF.

V and J are TRBV4-1 and TRBJ2-3; TCRdb outputs TRBD2, but without DNA this stays unchecked. The CDR3 extends over 19 amino acids. Germline values: CDR1 MGHRA, CDR2 YSYEKL. The CDR3 is CASSQVTNPAGGNTDTQYF.

V and J are TRBV12-3 or TRBV12-4 and TRBJ2-1; checking the TCRdb D call of TRBD1 is not possible without DNA. There are 15 residues in the CDR3. CDR3 protein: CASSNNGGEYNEQFF.